The 18 T cell receptor beta chains given below trace back to one sample, sequenced in a study of T-cell reconstitution after alpha-beta-depleted transplantation in children. Unique molecular identifiers were built into the TCRbeta library. TCRdb reprocessed the PCR reads with MiXCR, giving one entry per CDR3 protein. The table includes 330,000 or so distinct CDR3 sequences, about a tenth detected once. This specimen was PBMCs from the stem cell graft donor, taken from the stem cell graft. The receptors shown here come from a human donor who donated a stem cell graft to a child with acute lymphoblastic leukemia.

This clonotype came up once. Sequence at one end of the junction differs from germline and may be a read error. V gene TRBV4-3 combines with J gene TRBJ2-1; 7 positions agree with TRBD1. The CDR3 is 17 amino acids. Germline V gene sequence: CDR1 LGHNA, CDR2 YSLEER. CDR3 protein: CASSQGTGVGIYNDQFF. For the CDR3, the DNA is TGCGCCAGCAGCCAGGGCACAGGGGTGGGGATCTACAATGACCAGTTCTTC.

This clonotype was found a few times. The rearrangement links TRBV4-1 to TRBJ1-3; D is possibly TRBD1 (6 bases). CDR3 length: 16 amino acids. V gave up 3 bases and J gave up 4 bases, with 16 bases separating them. Germline values: CDR1 MGHRA, CDR2 YSYEKL. In nucleotides, the CDR3 is TGCGCCAGCAGCCAGAGCCCAGGGGAGCGGGGAAACACCATATATTTT. Its protein is CASSQSPGERGNTIYF.

This clonotype was detected only a few times. The gene calls are TRBV5-1 and TRBJ2-3; the D gene is possibly TRBD2 (7 bases). There are 19 residues in the CDR3. Germline-derived CDR1 and CDR2 are SGHRS and YFSETQ. Trimming pared 2 bases from V and 4 bases from J, leaving 26 bases between. The CDR3 coding sequence is TGCGCCAGCAGCTTAGGTTCGAGGGGGGGAGCCCGACTCGCAGATACGCAGTATTTT. Protein: CASSLGSRGGARLADTQYF.

This clonotype was recorded a few times. The chain joins TRBV7-9 to TRBJ2-3; TRBD2 agrees at 12 bases. Germline trimming cut 5 bases from V and 5 bases from J; bases unmatched to any gene: 8. CDR3 length: 16 amino acids. Germline CDR1 reads SEHNR; CDR2 reads FQNEAQ (reference sequence). In nucleotides, the CDR3 is TGTGCCAGCAGCCCGTCGACTAGCGGGAGAATAGATACGCAGTATTTT. This codes for CASSPSTSGRIDTQYF.

The chain uses TRBV6-2 or TRBV6-3 and TRBJ2-1, with D unclear. Trimming shortened V by 2 bases and J by 10 bases, and 21 bases separated the two germline ends. Germline V lookup: CDR1 MNHEY, CDR2 SVGEGT. CDR3 size: 16 residues. The CDR3 DNA reads TGTGCCAGCAGTTACCCGATAACGGTAGGCGACATCGAGCAGTTCTTC. It specifies CASSYPITVGDIEQFF.

This clonotype was observed at least ten times. The rearrangement links TRBV28 to TRBJ1-2; TRBD1 is a possible D gene (5 bases). V lost 2 bases and J 2 bases, leaving 24 bases between the germline ends. Germline V gene lookup returns CDR1 MDHEN and CDR2 SYDVKM. The CDR3 loop spans 19 amino acids. As DNA, the CDR3 is TGTGCCAGCAGTTTAGGTCTCTACCTCGGGGCAACAGAAAACTATGGCTACACCTTC. Translation gives CASSLGLYLGATENYGYTF.

This clonotype showed up just a few times. CDR3 in amino acids: CASSLAFGSTDTQYF. CDR3 coding DNA: TGTGCCAGCAGCTTAGCGTTCGGAAGCACAGATACGCAGTATTTT. The chain links TRBV7-9 to TRBJ2-3; D gene ambiguous. The V gene's germline CDR1 is SEHNR and CDR2 FQNEAQ (reference sequence). This CDR3 is built from 15 residues. V was pared by 0 bases and J by 0 bases, with 7 bases between.

This chain connects TRBV15 to TRBJ2-4; perhaps TRBD2 as D (5 bases). Germline CDR1 LNHNV, CDR2 YYDKDF (reference sequence). The CDR3 length is 15 residues. Between the trimmed V and J ends, which lost 3 bases and 6 bases, there was a span of 15 bases. The CDR3 nucleotides are TGTGCCACCAGCAGGGAGACTAATCCGATAAACATTCAGTACTTC. Residues: CATSRETNPINIQYF.

The chain recombines TRBV12-3 or TRBV12-4 with TRBJ2-2; D may be TRBD1 (6 bases). This CDR3 region has 16 residues. V was cut by 5 bases and J by 6 bases, with 19 bases left in between. CDR3 in amino acids: CASSPTAWTEAGELFF. The CDR3, as DNA: TGTGCCAGCAGTCCCACCGCATGGACAGAAGCCGGGGAGCTGTTTTTT.

The count of this clonotype is one. V usage is TRBV19 and J usage is TRBJ2-1; 9 positions match TRBD2. The CDR3 is 15 amino acids. Trimming removed 5 bases from V and 15 bases from J; junction bases left unmatched: 17. CDR1 and CDR2 from the germline V gene are LNHDA and SQIVND (reference sequence). The CDR3 protein is CASSFDPLAGGRPFF. CDR3 coding DNA: TGTGCCAGTAGTTTCGACCCGCTGGCGGGAGGGAGGCCGTTCTTC.

This clonotype was picked up a small number of times. The rearrangement joins TRBV5-5 to TRBJ2-3; D may match TRBD1 or TRBD2 (5 bases each). V lost 0 bases to trimming and J lost 2 bases, with 16 bases between them. The germline CDR1 and CDR2 sequences are SGHKS and YYEKEE (reference sequence). The CDR3 extends over 17 amino acids. CDR3 DNA: TGTGCCAGCAGCTTGGACGGTCCCGGGACGGACACAGATACGCAGTATTTT. Amino acid sequence: CASSLDGPGTDTDTQYF.

There are a few counts of this clonotype. This chain joins TRBV12-3 or TRBV12-4 and TRBJ2-7; D possibly uses TRBD1 or TRBD2 (5 bases each). Between the trimmed V and J ends, which lost 3 bases and 7 bases, there was a span of 13 bases. CDR3 length: 13 residues. The CDR3 loop reads CASSFAGWGEQYF. CDR3 DNA sequence: TGTGCCAGCAGTTTCGCAGGTTGGGGGGAGCAGTACTTC.

V is TRBV15 and J is TRBJ2-1; 7 bases match TRBD2. V lost 0 bases, J lost 4 bases, and 9 bases stayed unmatched. Germline V gene data show CDR1 as LNHNV and CDR2 as YYDKDF (reference sequence). CDR3 length: 17 amino acids. The CDR3 protein is CATSRDWEGLIYNEQFF. The CDR3, as DNA: TGTGCCACCAGCAGAGATTGGGAGGGATTAATTTACAATGAGCAGTTCTTC.

This clonotype was recorded at least ten times. The chain carries TRBV10-3 and TRBJ2-3; 8 positions agree with TRBD2. Trimming took 10 bases from V and 5 from J; bases not matched to a gene: 14. The germline gives CDR1 ENHRY, CDR2 SYGVKD. The CDR3 spans 15 residues. CDR3 region: CATGSGTVSEDTQYF. The CDR3 DNA sequence: TGTGCCACTGGTAGCGGGACCGTGAGTGAAGATACGCAGTATTTT.

This clonotype was observed a few times. This chain connects TRBV20-1 to TRBJ2-3, with D unclear. CDR3 length equals 16 residues. The V end was cut by 6 bases, the J end by 0 bases, with 19 bases between. CDR1 is DFQATT, CDR2 SNEGSKA, per germline (reference sequence). The CDR3 reads CSARQGPPISTDTQYF. CDR3 sequence (DNA): TGCAGTGCGCGTCAAGGGCCCCCCATAAGCACAGATACGCAGTATTTT.

The CDR3 loop reads CASSKGGTSAYNEQFF. The CDR3 nucleotides are TGTGCCAGCAGCAAGGGAGGGACTAGCGCCTACAATGAGCAGTTCTTC. The chain employs TRBV3-1 and TRBJ2-1, with 10 bases lining up with TRBD2. With 5 bases clipped from V and 2 bases from J, the junction kept 6 bases outside the gene matches. The germline V gene encodes CDR1 LGHDT and CDR2 YNNKEL (reference sequence). The CDR3 consists of 16 residues.

This clonotype has a count of ten or more. The rearrangement links TRBV7-9 to TRBJ1-1, with 7 positions matching TRBD1. This CDR3 is 12 amino acids long. V gave up 5 bases and J gave up 6 bases; unmatched junction bases: 3. Germline V gives CDR1 SEHNR, CDR2 FQNEAQ (reference sequence). CDR3 nucleotide sequence: TGTGCCAGCAGCCCGGGACAGTCTGAAGCTTTCTTT. This gives the protein CASSPGQSEAFF.

This clonotype has only a few counts. The rearrangement joins TRBV27 to TRBJ2-2; 7 bases map to TRBD1. Germline CDR1 reads MNHEY; CDR2 reads SMNVEV (reference sequence). The CDR3 loop spans 15 amino acids. V shed 7 bases and J 1 base; nucleotides not matched to a gene: 6. The CDR3 spells CASNIRTGNTGELFF. CDR3 sequence (DNA): TGTGCCAGCAACATCCGGACAGGGAACACCGGGGAGCTGTTTTTT.